This TCR beta chain stems from a study of T-cell reconstitution after alpha-beta-depleted transplantation in children. V lost 7 bases to trimming and J lost 0 bases; unmatched junction nucleotides: 8. The CDR3 runs 15 residues. Study-wide results and limits: After one year, T-cell counts and TCRbeta diversity mostly came from new T cells. As was reported, about two months after transplant, alpha-beta T cells came from several hundred expanded graft clones. The study traced high day-60 TCRbeta diversity in some patients to surviving recipient T cells and thymic progenitors.

As it was prepared, the TCRbeta library received unique molecular identifiers. TCRdb re-analysed the PCR reads in MiXCR, keeping a single row per CDR3 protein. The sample includes roughly 420,000 distinct CDR3 sequences, around 15% seen only once; the top ten take approximately 29%. This clonotype has only a few counts. Its antigen is unknown. Here the sequenced sample was PBMCs, mostly from graft donor cells, taken 360 days after TCRalphabeta/CD19-depleted stem cell transplant. This receptor was taken from a boy under two years old who had a stem cell transplant for Wiskott-Aldrich syndrome, so the T cells may come from the graft donor. The rearrangement joins TRBV12-3 or TRBV12-4 to TRBJ2-7; 8 bases are a match to TRBD1. This CDR3 is CASKQGQVSSYEQYF. The CDR3 DNA follows: TGTGCCAGCAAGCAGGGACAGGTCAGCTCCTACGAGCAGTACTTC.